This record looks at one T cell receptor (beta chain) sequence and its context. Its antigen is currently unknown. This sample stems from a study of T cell responses to AZD1222 COVID-19 vaccine. Study-wide results and limits: Reports say nearly half of spike-specific TCRs go after unmutated variant regions.

TCRdb's copy holds only in-frame clones and misses some; the assay was immunoSEQ multiplex PCR. The data show 95,000 to 150,000 clones, with 75% to 90% seen just once and approximately 3.3% held by the top ten. The clonotype originates from an adult in good health. The sequencing here drew on peripheral blood, taken on day 0 of AZD1222 vaccination.

The CDR3 bases are TGTGCCAGCAGCTTTGACCAGATCTTAAAGTATGGCTACACCTTC. Its translation is CASSFDQILKYGYTF. The chain joins TRBV5-4 to TRBJ1-2; D is uncertain. V dropped 2 bases and J dropped 5 bases, with 16 bases sitting between them. Germline-derived CDR1 and CDR2 are SGHNT and YYREEE (reference sequence). This CDR3 comprises 15 residues.